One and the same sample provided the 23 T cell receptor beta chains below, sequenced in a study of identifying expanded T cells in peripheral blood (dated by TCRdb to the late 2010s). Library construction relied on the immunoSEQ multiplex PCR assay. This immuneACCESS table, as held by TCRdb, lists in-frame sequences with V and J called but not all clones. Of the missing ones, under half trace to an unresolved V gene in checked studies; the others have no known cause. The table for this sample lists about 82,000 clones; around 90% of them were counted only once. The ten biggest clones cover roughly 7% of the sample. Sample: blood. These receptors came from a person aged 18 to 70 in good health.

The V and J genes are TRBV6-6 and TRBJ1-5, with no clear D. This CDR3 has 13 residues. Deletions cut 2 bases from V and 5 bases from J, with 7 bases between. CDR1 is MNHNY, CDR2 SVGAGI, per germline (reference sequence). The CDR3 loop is CASSYGSHQPQHF. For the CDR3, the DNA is TGTGCCAGCAGTTACGGCAGCCATCAGCCCCAGCATTTT.

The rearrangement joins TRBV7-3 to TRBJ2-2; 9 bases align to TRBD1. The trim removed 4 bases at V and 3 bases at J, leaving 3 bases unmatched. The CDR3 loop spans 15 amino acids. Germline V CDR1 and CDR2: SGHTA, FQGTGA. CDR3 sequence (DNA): TGTGCCAGCAGCTCGGGACAGGGTCACACCGGGGAGCTGTTTTTT. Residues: CASSSGQGHTGELFF.

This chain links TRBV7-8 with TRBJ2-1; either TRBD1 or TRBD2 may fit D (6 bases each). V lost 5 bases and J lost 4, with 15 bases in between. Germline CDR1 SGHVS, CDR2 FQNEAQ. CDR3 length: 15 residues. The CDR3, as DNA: TGTGCCAGCAGCCCGACCGAGGGGGGATACAATGAGCAGTTCTTC. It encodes CASSPTEGGYNEQFF.

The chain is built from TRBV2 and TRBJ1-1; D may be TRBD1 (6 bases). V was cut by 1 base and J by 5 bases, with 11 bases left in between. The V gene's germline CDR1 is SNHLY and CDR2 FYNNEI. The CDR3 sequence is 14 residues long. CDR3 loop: CASSEVGGRTEAFF. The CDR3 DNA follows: TGTGCCAGCAGTGAAGTGGGGGGCCGGACTGAAGCTTTCTTT.

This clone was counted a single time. The CDR3 sequence is CASSPQGQSPSGANVLTF. CDR3 nucleotides: TGTGCCAGCAGTCCGCAAGGACAGTCCCCCTCTGGGGCCAACGTCCTGACTTTC. The rearrangement joins TRBV28 to TRBJ2-6; perhaps TRBD1 as D (6 bases). The V gene's germline CDR1 is MDHEN and CDR2 SYDVKM. V lost 5 bases and J 0 bases, leaving 17 bases between the germline ends. CDR3 length: 18 residues.

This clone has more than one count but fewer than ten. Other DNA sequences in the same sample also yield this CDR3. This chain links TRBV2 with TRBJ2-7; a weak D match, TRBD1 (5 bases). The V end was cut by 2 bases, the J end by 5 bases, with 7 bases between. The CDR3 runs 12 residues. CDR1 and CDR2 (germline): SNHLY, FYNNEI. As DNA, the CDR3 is TGTGCCAGCAGTGAAACAGGCCACGAGCAGTACTTC. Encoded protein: CASSETGHEQYF.

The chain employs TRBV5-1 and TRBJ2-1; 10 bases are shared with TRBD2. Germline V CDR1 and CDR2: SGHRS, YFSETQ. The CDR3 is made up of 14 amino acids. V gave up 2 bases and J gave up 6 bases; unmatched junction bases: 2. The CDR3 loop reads CASSLEREGNEQFF. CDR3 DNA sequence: TGCGCCAGCAGCTTAGAGCGGGAGGGCAATGAGCAGTTCTTC.

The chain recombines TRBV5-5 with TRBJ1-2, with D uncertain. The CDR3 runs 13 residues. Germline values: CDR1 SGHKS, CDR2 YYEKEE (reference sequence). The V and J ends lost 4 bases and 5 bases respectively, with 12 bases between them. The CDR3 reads CASSTAMGYGYTF. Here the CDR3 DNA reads TGTGCCAGCAGCACCGCCATGGGATATGGCTACACCTTC.

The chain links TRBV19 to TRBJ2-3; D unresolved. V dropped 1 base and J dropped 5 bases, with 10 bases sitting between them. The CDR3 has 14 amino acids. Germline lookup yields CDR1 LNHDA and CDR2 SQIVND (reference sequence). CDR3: CASSIGGLGDTQYF. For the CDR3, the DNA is TGTGCCAGTAGTATAGGGGGTCTGGGAGATACGCAGTATTTT.

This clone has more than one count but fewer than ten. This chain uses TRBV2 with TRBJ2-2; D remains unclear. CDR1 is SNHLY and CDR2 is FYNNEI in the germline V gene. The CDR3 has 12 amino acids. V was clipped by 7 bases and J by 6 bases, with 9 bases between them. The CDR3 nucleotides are TGTGCCAGCACGTATATGGCCGGGGAGCTGTTTTTT. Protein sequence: CASTYMAGELFF.

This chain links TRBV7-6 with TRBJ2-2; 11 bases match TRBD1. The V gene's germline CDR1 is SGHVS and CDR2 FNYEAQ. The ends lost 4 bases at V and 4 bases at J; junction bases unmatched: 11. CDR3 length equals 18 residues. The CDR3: CASSSRSPGTGGTGELFF. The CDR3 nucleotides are TGTGCCAGCAGCTCCCGAAGTCCCGGGACAGGGGGCACCGGGGAGCTGTTTTTT.

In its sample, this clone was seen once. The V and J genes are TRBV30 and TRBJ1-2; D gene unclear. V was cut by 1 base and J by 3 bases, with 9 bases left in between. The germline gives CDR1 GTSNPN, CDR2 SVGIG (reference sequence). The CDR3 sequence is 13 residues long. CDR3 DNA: TGTGCCTGGAGTGCTTTAGCGGACTATGGCTACACCTTC. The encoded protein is CAWSALADYGYTF.

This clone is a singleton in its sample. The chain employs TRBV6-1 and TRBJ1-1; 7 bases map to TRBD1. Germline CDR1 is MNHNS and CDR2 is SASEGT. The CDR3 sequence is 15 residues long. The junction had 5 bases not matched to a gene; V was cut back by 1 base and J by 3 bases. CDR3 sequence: CASSEDMTGYTEAFF. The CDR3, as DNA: TGTGCCAGCAGTGAAGACATGACAGGGTACACTGAAGCTTTCTTT.

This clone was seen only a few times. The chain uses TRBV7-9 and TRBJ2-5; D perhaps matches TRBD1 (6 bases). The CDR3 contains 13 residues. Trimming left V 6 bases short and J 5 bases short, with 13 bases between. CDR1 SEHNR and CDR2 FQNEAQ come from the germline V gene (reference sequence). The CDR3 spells CASSKGDRETQYF. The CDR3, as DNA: TGTGCCAGCAGTAAGGGGGATAGGGAGACCCAGTACTTC.

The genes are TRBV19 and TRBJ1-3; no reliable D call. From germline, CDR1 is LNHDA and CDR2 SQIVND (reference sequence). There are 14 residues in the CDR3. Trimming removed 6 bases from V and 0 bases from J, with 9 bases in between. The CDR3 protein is CASRRGSSGNTIYF. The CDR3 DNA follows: TGTGCCAGTAGGCGAGGAAGCTCTGGAAACACCATATATTTT.

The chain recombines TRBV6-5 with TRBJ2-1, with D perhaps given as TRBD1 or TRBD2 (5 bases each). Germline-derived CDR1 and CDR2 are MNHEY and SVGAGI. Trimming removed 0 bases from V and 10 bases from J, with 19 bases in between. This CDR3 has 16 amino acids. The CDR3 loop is CASSYSGAVSSVEQFF. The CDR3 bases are TGTGCCAGCAGTTACTCCGGGGCTGTCTCCTCCGTCGAGCAGTTCTTC.

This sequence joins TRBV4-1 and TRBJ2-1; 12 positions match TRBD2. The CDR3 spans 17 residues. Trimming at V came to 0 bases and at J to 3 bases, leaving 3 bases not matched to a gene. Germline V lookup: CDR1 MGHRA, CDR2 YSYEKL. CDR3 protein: CASSQDQGLAGYNEQFF. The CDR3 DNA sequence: TGCGCCAGCAGCCAAGACCAGGGACTAGCGGGCTACAATGAGCAGTTCTTC.

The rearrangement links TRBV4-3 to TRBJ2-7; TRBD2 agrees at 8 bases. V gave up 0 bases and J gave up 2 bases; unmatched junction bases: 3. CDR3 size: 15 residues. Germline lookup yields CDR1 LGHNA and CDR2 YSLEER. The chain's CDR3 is CASSQEVAGPYEQYF. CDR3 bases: TGCGCCAGCAGCCAAGAAGTAGCGGGGCCCTACGAGCAGTACTTC.

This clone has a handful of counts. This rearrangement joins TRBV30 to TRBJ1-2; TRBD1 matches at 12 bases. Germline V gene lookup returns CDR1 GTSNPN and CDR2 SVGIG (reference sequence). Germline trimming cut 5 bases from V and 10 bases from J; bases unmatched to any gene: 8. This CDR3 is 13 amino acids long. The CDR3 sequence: CAWQPGQGASYTF. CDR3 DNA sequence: TGTGCCTGGCAACCGGGACAGGGGGCCTCCTACACCTTC.

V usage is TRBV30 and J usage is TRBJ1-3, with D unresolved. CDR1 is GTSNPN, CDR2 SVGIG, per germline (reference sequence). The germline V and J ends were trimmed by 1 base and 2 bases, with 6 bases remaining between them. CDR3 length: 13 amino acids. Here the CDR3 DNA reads TGTGCCTGGAGTGGAGAACCTGGAAACACCATATATTTT. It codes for CAWSGEPGNTIYF.

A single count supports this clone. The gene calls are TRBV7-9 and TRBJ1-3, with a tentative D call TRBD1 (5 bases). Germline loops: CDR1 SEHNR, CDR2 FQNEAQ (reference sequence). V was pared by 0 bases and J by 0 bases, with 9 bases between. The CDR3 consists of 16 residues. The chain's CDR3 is CASSLADRASGNTIYF. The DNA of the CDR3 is TGTGCCAGCAGCTTAGCCGACAGAGCCTCTGGAAACACCATATATTTT.

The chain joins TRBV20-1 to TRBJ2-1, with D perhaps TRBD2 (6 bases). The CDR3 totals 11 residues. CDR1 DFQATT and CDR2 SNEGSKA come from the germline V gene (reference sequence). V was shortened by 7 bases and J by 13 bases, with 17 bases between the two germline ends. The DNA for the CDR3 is TGCAGTGTTTTAGTATGGGACTCCCAGTTCTTC. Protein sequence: CSVLVWDSQFF.

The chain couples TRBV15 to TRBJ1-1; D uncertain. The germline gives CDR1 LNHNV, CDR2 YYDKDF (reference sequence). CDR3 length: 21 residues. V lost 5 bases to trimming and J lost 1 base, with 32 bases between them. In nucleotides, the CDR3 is TGTGCCACCAGCCGAAGAATAGGGTTGTGGCAGGATAGGCTACAGAACACTGAAGCTTTCTTT. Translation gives CATSRRIGLWQDRLQNTEAFF.